This TCR beta chain was recovered during a study of T-cell reconstitution after alpha-beta-depleted transplantation in children. Preparing the TCRbeta library involved the use of unique molecular identifiers. MiXCR was run by TCRdb on the PCR reads, yielding one entry per CDR3 protein. The profile shows approximately 88,000 distinct CDR3 sequences, 9% to 15% of them singletons. This clonotype appeared many times. CDR1 is MNHNS and CDR2 is SASEGT in the germline V gene. The CDR3 has 14 amino acids. Losses at the gene ends were 4 bases for V and 5 bases for J; bases not matched to a gene: 4. The gene calls are TRBV6-1 and TRBJ2-2, with 7 positions matching TRBD1. The origin of this receptor is a human donor who donated a stem cell graft to a child with inherited bone marrow failure. The specimen comprised PBMCs from the stem cell graft donor, sampled from the stem cell graft. The CDR3 protein is CASSGTGLTGELFF. For the CDR3, the DNA is TGTGCCAGCAGTGGGACAGGTTTAACCGGGGAGCTGTTTTTT.